Sequencing of this T cell receptor beta chain was carried out in a study of T cell repertoires in cytomegalovirus infection. The overall study: Carrying CMV and the relevant HLA type showed in public TCR beta signatures.

TCRdb processed the reads anew with MiXCR; each CDR3 protein has one entry. The data contain hundreds of thousands of distinct CDR3 sequences, 33% of them singletons. This clonotype was picked up a small number of times. Its antigen is still unknown. The CDR3 is made up of 13 amino acids. V was trimmed by 5 bases and J by 6 bases, leaving 13 bases between them. Per the germline V gene, CDR1 is SGHTA and CDR2 is FQGNSA. The specimen was cultured PBMCs, collected from culture after CMV antigen stimulation. The TCR comes from a human donor in good health (CMV status not recorded). Some clones in this sample may be carry-over from other donors' samples. The chain combines TRBV7-2 with TRBJ2-5; tentatively, D is TRBD1 (6 bases). In DNA form, the CDR3 reads TGTGCCAGCAGCCTTTACAGGGAACAGACCCAGTACTTC. It yields the protein CASSLYREQTQYF.